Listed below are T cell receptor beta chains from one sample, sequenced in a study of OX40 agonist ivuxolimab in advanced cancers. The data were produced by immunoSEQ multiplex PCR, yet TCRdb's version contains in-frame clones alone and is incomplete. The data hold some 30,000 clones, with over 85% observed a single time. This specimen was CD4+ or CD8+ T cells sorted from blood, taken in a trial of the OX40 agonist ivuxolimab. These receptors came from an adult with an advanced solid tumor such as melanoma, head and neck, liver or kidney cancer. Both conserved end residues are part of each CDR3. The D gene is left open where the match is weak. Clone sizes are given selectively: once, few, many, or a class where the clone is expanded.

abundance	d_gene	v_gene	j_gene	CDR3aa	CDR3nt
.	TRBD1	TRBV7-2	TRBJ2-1	CASSLGPGGTGSYNEQFF	TGTGCCAGCAGCCTGGGCCCAGGGGGCACCGGCTCCTACAATGAGCAGTTCTTC
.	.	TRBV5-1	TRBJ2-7	CASSLEHSEQYF	TGCGCCAGCAGCTTGGAGCATTCCGAGCAGTACTTC
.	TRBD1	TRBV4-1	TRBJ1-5	CASSSYRGSNQPQHF	TGCGCCAGCAGCTCCTACAGGGGGAGCAATCAGCCCCAGCATTTT
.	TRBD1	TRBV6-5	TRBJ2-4	CASSYLGQGGDIQYF	TGTGCCAGCAGTTACTTGGGACAGGGGGGGGACATTCAGTACTTC
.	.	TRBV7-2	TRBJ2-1	CASSLGPQGDEQFF	TGTGCCAGCAGCTTAGGACCCCAGGGCGATGAGCAGTTCTTC
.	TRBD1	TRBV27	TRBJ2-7	CASSLEGQGRHEQYF	TGTGCCAGCAGTTTAGAAGGACAGGGTAGGCACGAGCAGTACTTC
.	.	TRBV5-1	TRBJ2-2	CASRLGNRGGTGELFF	TGCGCCAGCAGACTCGGGAACAGGGGAGGCACCGGGGAGCTGTTTTTT
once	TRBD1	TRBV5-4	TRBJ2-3	CASSYRTGGFSDTQYF	TGTGCCAGCAGCTACCGGACAGGGGGCTTTTCAGATACGCAGTATTTT
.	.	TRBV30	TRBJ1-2	CAWNNYGYTF	TGTGCCTGGAATAACTATGGCTACACCTTC
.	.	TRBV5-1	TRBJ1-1	CASSLAGPEAFF	TGCGCCAGCAGCTTGGCTGGCCCTGAAGCTTTCTTT
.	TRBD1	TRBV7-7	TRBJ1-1	CASSPWTGPLNTEAFF	TGTGCCAGCAGCCCCTGGACAGGGCCTTTGAACACTGAAGCTTTCTTT
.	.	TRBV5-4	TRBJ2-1	CASSLSGLNEQFF	TGTGCCAGCAGCTTGTCGGGGTTAAATGAGCAGTTCTTC
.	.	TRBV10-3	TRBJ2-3	CATVLGAVGTDTQYF	TGTGCCACCGTCCTGGGGGCGGTAGGCACAGATACGCAGTATTTT
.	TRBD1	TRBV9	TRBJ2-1	CASSRPGTGNNEQFF	TGTGCCAGCAGCAGACCCGGGACAGGCAACAATGAGCAGTTCTTC
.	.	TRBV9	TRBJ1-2	CASSPDGLYGYTF	TGTGCCAGCAGTCCGGACGGACTCTATGGCTACACCTTC
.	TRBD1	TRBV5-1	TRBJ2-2	CASSPSGSPGGGELFF	TGCGCCAGCAGCCCGTCCGGGTCTCCAGGGGGCGGGGAGCTGTTTTTT
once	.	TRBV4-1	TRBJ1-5	CASSQDWAVSNQPQHF	TGCGCCAGCAGCCAAGATTGGGCAGTAAGCAATCAGCCCCAGCATTTT
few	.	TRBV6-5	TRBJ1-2	CASSYRGGGYTF	TGTGCCAGCAGTTACAGGGGCGGTGGCTACACCTTC
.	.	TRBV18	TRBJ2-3	CASSPPASRVSTDTQYF	TGTGCCAGCTCACCACCGGCGTCTCGGGTCAGCACAGATACGCAGTATTTT
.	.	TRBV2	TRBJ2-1	CASSEQFFSSYNEQFF	TGTGCCAGCAGTGAGCAGTTTTTTAGCTCCTACAATGAGCAGTTCTTC
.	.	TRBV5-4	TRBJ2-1	CASSLRFSYNEQFF	TGTGCCAGCAGCTTACGGTTCTCCTACAATGAGCAGTTCTTC
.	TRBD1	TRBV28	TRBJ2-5	CASSTGTGPQETQYF	TGTGCCAGCAGTACTGGGACAGGGCCCCAAGAGACCCAGTACTTC
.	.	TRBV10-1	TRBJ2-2	CASSRVNTGELFF	TGCGCCAGCAGCCGGGTCAACACCGGGGAGCTGTTTTTT
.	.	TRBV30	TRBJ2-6	CAWRYSGANVLTF	TGTGCCTGGAGGTACTCTGGGGCCAACGTCCTGACTTTC
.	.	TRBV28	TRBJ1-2	CASSLANYGYTF	TGTGCCAGCAGTTTAGCCAACTATGGCTACACCTTC
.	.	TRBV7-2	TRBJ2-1	CASSYRQLEQFF	TGTGCCAGCAGCTACCGCCAGCTTGAGCAGTTCTTC
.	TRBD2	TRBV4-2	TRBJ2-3	CASSQDDGLGASSTDTQYF	TGTGCCAGCAGCCAAGACGATGGACTAGGGGCATCTAGCACAGATACGCAGTATTTT
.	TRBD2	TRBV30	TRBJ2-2	CAWSVGREGTGELFF	TGTGCCTGGAGTGTAGGCAGGGAGGGCACCGGGGAGCTGTTTTTT
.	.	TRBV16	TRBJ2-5	CASSPGVNSNQETQYF	TGTGCCAGCAGCCCAGGCGTAAACAGCAACCAAGAGACCCAGTACTTC
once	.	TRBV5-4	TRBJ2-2	CASSLANVRAGGELFF	TGTGCCAGCAGCTTGGCCAATGTGAGGGCTGGCGGGGAGCTGTTTTTT
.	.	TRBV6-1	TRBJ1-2	CAGQLVSNYGYTF	TGTGCCGGCCAGCTGGTATCTAACTATGGCTACACCTTC
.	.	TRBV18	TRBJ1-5	CASSPQGVGNQPQHF	TGTGCCAGCTCACCACAGGGGGTAGGCAATCAGCCCCAGCATTTT
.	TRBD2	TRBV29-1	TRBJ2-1	CSVSLAGKNWNEQFF	TGCAGCGTCTCGCTAGCGGGAAAAAACTGGAATGAGCAGTTCTTC
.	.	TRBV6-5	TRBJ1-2	CASSPTTYGYTF	TGTGCCAGCAGCCCTACCACCTATGGCTACACCTTC
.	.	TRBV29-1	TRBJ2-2	CSASDSTNTGELFF	TGCAGCGCTTCGGACAGCACGAACACCGGGGAGCTGTTTTTT
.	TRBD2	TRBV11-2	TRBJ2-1	CASSSQRLADNEQFF	TGTGCCAGCAGCTCACAACGACTAGCGGACAATGAGCAGTTCTTC
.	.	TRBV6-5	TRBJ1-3	CASSYLSGVLADTIYF	TGTGCCAGCAGTTACCTTTCTGGGGTCCTTGCCGACACCATATATTTT
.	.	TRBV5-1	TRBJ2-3	CASSLASPADTQYF	TGCGCCAGCAGCTTGGCCTCACCGGCAGATACGCAGTATTTT
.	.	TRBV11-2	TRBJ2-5	CASSLRGGQETQYF	TGTGCCAGCAGCTTAAGGGGGGGCCAAGAGACCCAGTACTTC
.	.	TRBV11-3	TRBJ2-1	CASSLGSNMWPEQFF	TGTGCCAGCAGCTTAGGGTCCAATATGTGGCCTGAGCAGTTCTTC
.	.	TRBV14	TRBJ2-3	CASSQERRLPSTDTQYF	TGTGCCAGCAGCCAAGAGAGGCGACTACCGAGCACAGATACGCAGTATTTT
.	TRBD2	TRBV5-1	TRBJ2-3	CASSRRSGVGTDTQYF	TGCGCCAGCAGCCGTCGGAGCGGGGTGGGCACAGATACGCAGTATTTT
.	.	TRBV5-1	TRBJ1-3	CASSLAGTVSGNTIYF	TGCGCCAGCAGCTTGGCTGGCACCGTCTCTGGAAACACCATATATTTT
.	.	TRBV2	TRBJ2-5	CASSERSRKGPETQYF	TGTGCCAGCAGTGAACGGTCAAGAAAGGGACCAGAGACCCAGTACTTC
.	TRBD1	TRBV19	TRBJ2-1	CASAPDRGSYNEQFF	TGTGCCAGCGCCCCCGACAGGGGATCCTACAATGAGCAGTTCTTC
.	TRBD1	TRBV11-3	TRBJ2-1	CASSPTSTGYSEQFF	TGTGCCAGCAGCCCAACCTCGACAGGGTATAGTGAGCAGTTCTTC
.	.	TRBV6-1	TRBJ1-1	CASSEINRGGPKAFF	TGTGCCAGCAGTGAAATTAATCGCGGGGGGCCGAAAGCTTTCTTT